This T cell receptor beta chain was sequenced in a study of T cells in Graves' hyperthyroidism and ophthalmopathy. At the level of the study: Before any treatment, at initial diagnosis, peripheral blood was collected. Study-level points and caveats: The majority of expanded thyroid clonotypes above 0.001 also appeared in blood.

This clonotype was observed at least ten times. Its cognate antigen is unknown. Germline lookup yields CDR1 MNHNS and CDR2 SASEGT. J lost 4 bases, V lost 6 bases, and 10 bases had no gene match. This CDR3 comprises 15 residues. Inclusion characteristics of ophthalmopathy patients comprised a Clinical Activity Score of at least 3, a NOSPECS grade of at least 4, and duration under 3 months. Used for diagnoses were clinical symptoms, serum thyroxine and TRAb, thyroid ultrasound and orbital computed tomography. The TCR beta CDR3 regions underwent amplification using RNA transcripts as the source. HTBI primers were used for first-round RT-PCR of the TCR CDR3. TCRdb processed the multiplex PCR reads anew with MiXCR; each CDR3 protein has one entry. The top ten clones hold around 57% of a sample with 300,000 or so distinct CDR3 sequences, around 15% of them seen once.

The sample was blood. This clonotype was obtained from a woman aged 55 to 70 with Graves' ophthalmopathy. The chain uses TRBV6-1 and TRBJ2-5; 8 bases fit TRBD2. The CDR3 sequence: CASRHLAGGGETQYF. The CDR3 DNA is TGTGCCAGCAGGCATTTGGCGGGGGGAGGAGAGACCCAGTACTTC.